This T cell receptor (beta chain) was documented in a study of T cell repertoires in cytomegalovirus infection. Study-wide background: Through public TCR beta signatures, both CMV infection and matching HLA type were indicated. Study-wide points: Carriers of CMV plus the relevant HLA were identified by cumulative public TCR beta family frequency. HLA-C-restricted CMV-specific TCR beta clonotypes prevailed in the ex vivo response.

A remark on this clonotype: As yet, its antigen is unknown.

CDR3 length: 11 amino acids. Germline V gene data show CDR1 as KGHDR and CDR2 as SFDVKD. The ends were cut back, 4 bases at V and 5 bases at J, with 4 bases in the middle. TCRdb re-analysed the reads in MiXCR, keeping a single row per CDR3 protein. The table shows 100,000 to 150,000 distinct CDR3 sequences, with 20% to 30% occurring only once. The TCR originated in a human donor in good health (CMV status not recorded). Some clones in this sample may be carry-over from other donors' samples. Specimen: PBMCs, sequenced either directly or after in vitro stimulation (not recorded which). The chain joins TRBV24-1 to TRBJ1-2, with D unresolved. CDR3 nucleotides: TGTGCCACCAGTGACACTTATGGCTACACCTTC. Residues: CATSDTYGYTF.